The next 20 T cell receptor beta chains were all read from a single sample in a study of cytomegalovirus exposure and HLA in healthy donors (dated by TCRdb to 2016 to 2017). The library was built by means of the immunoSEQ multiplex PCR assay. For the multiplex PCR, a mixture combining 60 forward primers for TCR Vbeta segments and 13 reverse primers for TCR Jbeta segments was used. TCRdb obtained this table from immuneACCESS and retained in-frame rearrangements with V and J assigned. These tables miss some clones; where compared with another copy, unresolved V genes account for less than half of the shortfall, and the remainder is unexplained. The sample yields fewer than 95,000 clones; more than 65% were counted once. The ten largest clones take up about 16% of the sample. The sample taken for sequencing was PBMCs. These receptors were obtained from a woman in her forties in good health and CMV-seropositive.

The rearrangement joins TRBV2 to TRBJ2-7, with TRBD1 as a possible D gene (5 bases). CDR3 length: 13 residues. Germline lookup yields CDR1 SNHLY and CDR2 FYNNEI. The germline V and J ends were trimmed by 2 bases and 3 bases, with 8 bases remaining between them. The DNA for the CDR3 is TGTGCCAGCAGTGAATACCAGGGCTACGAGCAGTACTTC. Protein: CASSEYQGYEQYF.

This rearrangement joins TRBV6-5 to TRBJ2-7, with D perhaps matching TRBD1 (6 bases). This CDR3 is built from 12 residues. Trimming shortened V by 6 bases and J by 5 bases, and 11 bases separated the two germline ends. CDR1 is MNHEY and CDR2 is SVGAGI in the germline V gene. CDR3 sequence (DNA): TGTGCCAGCAGAACCAGGGGCGACGAGCAGTACTTC. Translating gives CASRTRGDEQYF.

This clone appeared a few times. The chain employs TRBV2 and TRBJ2-2; 11 bases match TRBD2. J lost 8 bases, V lost 7 bases, and 12 bases had no gene match. The CDR3 consists of 16 residues. Germline V CDR1 and CDR2: SNHLY, FYNNEI. CDR3 coding DNA: TGTGCCAGCAACGTCCCGGGACTAGCGGAGGGGGGGGAGCTGTTTTTT. The encoded protein is CASNVPGLAEGGELFF.

The chain carries TRBV10-3 and TRBJ2-1; TRBD2 aligns across 8 bases. Germline V gene lookup returns CDR1 ENHRY and CDR2 SYGVKD. Unmatched junction bases numbered 5, after V lost 0 bases and J lost 4 bases. There are 16 residues in the CDR3. The CDR3 bases are TGTGCCATCAGTGAGTCGCGAGCGGGGGTATACAATGAGCAGTTCTTC. Encoded protein: CAISESRAGVYNEQFF.

The V call is TRBV27, the J call TRBJ2-3; TRBD1 matches 9 bases. J lost 6 bases, V lost 2 bases, and 15 bases had no gene match. The V gene's germline CDR1 is MNHEY and CDR2 SMNVEV (reference sequence). This CDR3 has 18 amino acids. The CDR3 spells CASSLVPVGTGLSDTQYF. As DNA, the CDR3 is TGTGCCAGCAGTTTAGTTCCGGTTGGGACAGGGCTTTCGGATACGCAGTATTTT.

The rearrangement links TRBV7-8 to TRBJ2-5; 8 bases match TRBD1. Germline V gene lookup returns CDR1 SGHVS and CDR2 FQNEAQ. CDR3 length: 14 amino acids. The ends lost 5 bases at V and 3 bases at J; junction bases unmatched: 5. DNA of the CDR3: TGTGCCAGCAGCCGGGGACAGGCGGAAGAGACCCAGTACTTC. Translating gives CASSRGQAEETQYF.

J is TRBJ2-5 and V is TRBV7-2; a possible D gene is TRBD1 (6 bases). This CDR3 spans 12 amino acids. Trimming took off 8 bases at V and 6 bases at J, with 13 bases between the two ends. CDR1 and CDR2 from the germline V gene are SGHTA and FQGNSA. In DNA, the CDR3 is TGTGCCAGCGAAGGGGGACAACAGACCCAGTACTTC. Its translation: CASEGGQQTQYF.

The chain has TRBV6-5 and TRBJ2-2; TRBD2 might be the D (5 bases). Trimming left V 7 bases short and J 1 base short, with 13 bases between. Germline V gene data show CDR1 as MNHEY and CDR2 as SVGAGI. The length of the CDR3 is 15 residues. CDR3 coding DNA: TGTGCCAGCAACATACGGGAAGAGAACACCGGGGAGCTGTTTTTT. It is translated as CASNIREENTGELFF.

The rearrangement uses TRBV7-8 and TRBJ2-1; TRBD2 matches at 9 bases. CDR1 is SGHVS and CDR2 is FQNEAQ in the germline V gene. V trimming: 5 bases; J trimming: 3 bases; junction bases outside the gene matches: 11. The CDR3 totals 17 residues. The CDR3 reads CASSRRGAGGFYNEQFF. The CDR3 coding sequence is TGTGCCAGCAGCCGGAGAGGGGCGGGAGGGTTCTACAATGAGCAGTTCTTC. Together with reference TRBV7-8 and TRBJ2-1, the CDR3 gives the full variable domain: GAGVSQSPRYKVAKRGQDVALRCDPISGHVSLFWYQQALGQGPEFLTYFQNEAQLDKSGLPSDRFFAERPEGSVSTLKIQRTQQEDSAVYLCASSRRGAGGFYNEQFFGPGTRLTVL.

This chain links TRBV7-2 with TRBJ1-4, with 9 bases identical to TRBD1. With V trimmed by 2 bases and J by 5 bases, 3 bases remained unmatched. The CDR3 covers 15 residues. The V gene's germline CDR1 is SGHTA and CDR2 FQGNSA. The CDR3 region has the DNA TGTGCCAGCAGCTTACTACAGGGGGCGAATGAAAAACTGTTTTTT. It yields the protein CASSLLQGANEKLFF.

The chain is built from TRBV7-2 and TRBJ1-1; D perhaps matches TRBD1 (5 bases). CDR1 is SGHTA and CDR2 is FQGNSA in the germline V gene. Trimming stripped 5 bases from V and 10 bases from J, with 14 bases between. The CDR3 runs 12 residues. CDR3 amino acids: CASSPRGRRAFF. Written as DNA, the CDR3 is TGTGCCAGCAGCCCGCGGGGCAGAAGAGCTTTCTTT.

This chain uses TRBV5-1 with TRBJ2-2; tentatively, D is TRBD1 (6 bases). Per the germline V gene, CDR1 is SGHRS and CDR2 is YFSETQ. V shed 5 bases and J shed 4 bases, with 24 bases lying between them. The CDR3 consists of 18 residues. DNA for the CDR3: TGCGCCAGCAGTATGCCCGACAACCGGGACACCCTCACCGGGGAGCTGTTTTTT. This sequence encodes CASSMPDNRDTLTGELFF.

The table lists this clone with a count of one. The chain joins TRBV6-5 to TRBJ1-5; D gene uncertain. CDR3 length: 14 residues. Germline V gene data show CDR1 as MNHEY and CDR2 as SVGAGI. V was pared by 6 bases and J by 0 bases, with 9 bases between. CDR3 sequence reads: CASREGSSNQPQHF. CDR3 sequence (DNA): TGTGCCAGCAGGGAGGGATCTAGCAATCAGCCCCAGCATTTT.

The CDR3 DNA is TGTGCCAGCAGTTACTTCGGACTAGCGGATAACAATGAGCAGTTCTTC. As protein: CASSYFGLADNNEQFF. The chain combines TRBV6-5 with TRBJ2-1; 10 nucleotides align to TRBD2. Germline CDR1 MNHEY, CDR2 SVGAGI. Trimming at V came to 1 base and at J to 5 bases, leaving 5 bases not matched to a gene. This CDR3 has 16 residues.

The chain combines TRBV5-1 with TRBJ2-7; D not certain. Germline lookup yields CDR1 SGHRS and CDR2 YFSETQ. Trimming pared 5 bases from V and 0 bases from J, leaving 12 bases between. This CDR3 is 14 amino acids long. The CDR3 DNA reads as TGCGCCAGCAGGTCGGCGGTTAGCTCCTACGAGCAGTACTTC. As protein: CASRSAVSSYEQYF.

V usage is TRBV9 and J usage is TRBJ1-2; perhaps TRBD1 as D (6 bases). This CDR3 is built from 17 residues. V lost 1 base and J 5 bases, leaving 21 bases between the germline ends. CDR1 is SGDLS and CDR2 is YYNGEE in the germline V gene. Here the CDR3 DNA reads TGTGCCAGCAGCGTAACCGGACAGTCCAGACACTCTTATGGCTACACCTTC. Its protein product is CASSVTGQSRHSYGYTF.

This clone was seen a handful of times. V gene TRBV4-2 combines with J gene TRBJ2-7; a weak D match, TRBD1 (6 bases). V was clipped by 1 base and J by 0 bases, with 10 bases between them. Germline values: CDR1 LGHNA, CDR2 YNFKEQ. The CDR3 runs 15 residues. The DNA for the CDR3 is TGTGCCAGCAGCCAAGTAGAGGGGGACTCCTACGAGCAGTACTTC. Protein sequence: CASSQVEGDSYEQYF.

V is TRBV7-2 and J is TRBJ2-1; tentative D call: TRBD1 (5 bases). The CDR3 runs 15 residues. CDR1 is SGHTA and CDR2 is FQGNSA in the germline V gene. Between the trimmed V and J ends, which lost 5 bases and 5 bases, there was a span of 16 bases. The chain's CDR3 is CASSPGQTVDNEQFF. Written as DNA, the CDR3 is TGTGCCAGCAGCCCCGGACAAACCGTGGACAATGAGCAGTTCTTC. Combining the CDR3 with reference TRBV7-2 and TRBJ2-1 gives the whole variable domain GAGVSQSPSNKVTEKGKDVELRCDPISGHTALYWYRQSLGQGLEFLIYFQGNSAPDKSGLPSDRFSAERTGGSVSTLTIQRTQQEDSAVYLCASSPGQTVDNEQFFGPGTRLTVL.

The genes are TRBV30 and TRBJ2-5, with D possibly matching TRBD1 (5 bases). CDR3 size: 15 residues. Germline lookup yields CDR1 GTSNPN and CDR2 SVGIG (reference sequence). V lost 3 bases, J lost 2 bases, and 16 bases lay in between. The DNA of the CDR3 is TGTGCCTGGAGGGTTAGGGGTTCTGGACAAGAGACCCAGTACTTC. Translation gives CAWRVRGSGQETQYF.

This clone occurred once. This chain joins TRBV10-3 and TRBJ2-5; 12 bases map to TRBD2. Germline CDR1 is ENHRY and CDR2 is SYGVKD. The CDR3 extends over 16 amino acids. V dropped 4 bases and J dropped 5; count of bases not matched to a gene: 8. CDR3 nucleotide sequence: TGTGCCATCAGTGCCCCCCTAGCGGGGGGGCAGGAGACCCAGTACTTC. As protein: CAISAPLAGGQETQYF.